The clone carrying this T cell receptor beta chain appeared a few times. The antigen is undetermined. Via MiXCR, TCRdb re-called the RT-PCR reads, giving one row per CDR3 protein. The sample has 200,000 to 250,000 distinct CDR3 sequences, 9% to 15% seen once. V was cut by 6 bases and J by 4 bases, with 12 bases left in between. The length of the CDR3 is 13 residues. CDR1 and CDR2 from the germline V gene are MNHNY and SVGAGI (reference sequence). The data are from a study of response to subunit inactivated influenza vaccine. Study-level findings and limits: With each seasonal influenza vaccination, the authors suggested, few new T cells are recruited.

V usage is TRBV6-6 and J usage is TRBJ1-2; D is uncertain. The sample consisted of non-naive T cells sorted from PBMCs, taken 14 days before vaccination. The clonotype originates from a man aged 50 to 59 who received an inactivated influenza vaccine. Here the CDR3 reads CASRDDNIYGYTF. The DNA for the CDR3 is TGTGCCAGCAGAGACGACAACATCTATGGCTACACCTTC.